This passage covers 14 T cell receptor beta chains from one sample sequenced in a study of T-cell reconstitution after alpha-beta-depleted transplantation in children. The TCRbeta library incorporated unique molecular identifiers. In TCRdb, the PCR reads were re-called with MiXCR into one record per CDR3 protein. Of about 300,000 distinct CDR3 sequences in the sample, 9.5% to 13% were seen once. Sequencing was performed on PBMCs, taken before TCRalphabeta/CD19-depleted stem cell transplant. The source of these receptors is a boy younger than two with acute myeloid leukemia, due to receive a stem cell transplant.

This clonotype was seen repeatedly, ten times or more. The chain couples TRBV29-1 to TRBJ2-7, with 7 bases aligning to TRBD1. Germline V gene sequence: CDR1 SQVTM, CDR2 ANQGSEA. The V gene end was trimmed by 6 bases and the J gene end by 3 bases; junction bases not matched to a gene: 11. The CDR3 loop spans 14 amino acids. CDR3 sequence reads: CSVRTGAGVYEQYF. CDR3 in DNA: TGCAGCGTGCGCACAGGGGCTGGAGTCTACGAGCAGTACTTC.

At least ten counts were recorded for this clonotype. The chain joins TRBV20-1 to TRBJ2-2; TRBD1 agrees at 9 bases. CDR3 length equals 14 residues. J gave up 5 bases and V 3 bases, and 4 bases lay outside the gene matches. Germline V gene lookup returns CDR1 DFQATT and CDR2 SNEGSKA (reference sequence). The CDR3 reads CSASGTGWTGELFF. CDR3 in DNA: TGCAGTGCTAGCGGGACAGGGTGGACCGGGGAGCTGTTTTTT.

This clonotype was detected ten times or more. V usage is TRBV7-2 and J usage is TRBJ2-3; perhaps TRBD1 as D (5 bases). This CDR3 is built from 16 residues. V was clipped by 1 base and J by 4 bases, with 15 bases between them. From germline, CDR1 is SGHTA and CDR2 FQGNSA. This CDR3 is CASSLGARQGSDTQYF. Here the CDR3 DNA reads TGTGCCAGCAGCTTAGGGGCTAGGCAGGGCTCAGATACGCAGTATTTT. Combining the CDR3 with reference TRBV7-2 and TRBJ2-3 gives the whole variable domain GAGVSQSPSNKVTEKGKDVELRCDPISGHTALYWYRQSLGQGLEFLIYFQGNSAPDKSGLPSDRFSAERTGGSVSTLTIQRTQQEDSAVYLCASSLGARQGSDTQYFGPGTRLTVL.

There are many counts of this clonotype. The chain has TRBV20-1 and TRBJ2-2, with 9 bases aligning to TRBD2. CDR1 and CDR2 (germline): DFQATT, SNEGSKA (reference sequence). The CDR3 has 16 residues. The ends lost 1 base at V and 4 bases at J; junction bases unmatched: 7. The CDR3 is CSARVRSGGRTGELFF. CDR3 coding DNA: TGCAGTGCTAGAGTTCGTAGCGGGGGCCGCACCGGGGAGCTGTTTTTT.

Many counts were recorded for this clonotype. This chain joins TRBV6-1 and TRBJ2-5; a weak D match, TRBD2 (6 bases). The CDR3 is 16 amino acids. Trimming left V 4 bases short and J 0 bases short, with 15 bases between. The germline V gene encodes CDR1 MNHNS and CDR2 SASEGT. In nucleotides, the CDR3 is TGTGCCAGCAGTGGGGGGGTGATGCCCTACCAAGAGACCCAGTACTTC. This translates into CASSGGVMPYQETQYF.

This clonotype was recorded many times. V and J are TRBV5-4 and TRBJ1-6, with D possibly being TRBD1 (5 bases). The CDR3 is 13 residues long. Germline CDR1 reads SGHNT; CDR2 reads YYREEE (reference sequence). V shed 3 bases and J shed 8 bases, with 9 bases lying between them. This chain's CDR3 is CASSSSGDSPLHF. The CDR3 DNA reads as TGTGCCAGCAGCTCCTCGGGGGATTCACCCCTCCACTTT.

This clonotype was detected only a few times. The chain is built from TRBV9 and TRBJ1-5, with D perhaps TRBD1 (5 bases). V was cut by 4 bases and J by 8 bases, with 19 bases left in between. CDR3 length: 15 residues. In germline, CDR1 is SGDLS, CDR2 YYNGEE. The CDR3 region has the DNA TGTGCCAGCAGCCAAGGTACAGGTGGGCTGGAGCCCCAGCATTTT. Translating it yields CASSQGTGGLEPQHF.

V gene TRBV10-3 combines with J gene TRBJ2-3, with 13 bases aligning to TRBD2. The CDR3 sequence is 17 residues long. V shed 0 bases and J 3 bases; nucleotides not matched to a gene: 3. Germline lookup yields CDR1 ENHRY and CDR2 SYGVKD. CDR3 amino acids: CAISESRGLAGTDTQYF. The CDR3, as DNA: TGTGCCATCAGTGAGTCGCGGGGACTAGCGGGGACAGATACGCAGTATTTT.

This clonotype was recorded at least ten times. The V and J genes are TRBV29-1 and TRBJ2-7; D tentatively reads TRBD1 or TRBD2 (5 bases each). V was cut by 4 bases and J by 6 bases, with 10 bases left in between. Germline lookup yields CDR1 SQVTM and CDR2 ANQGSEA. The CDR3 has 11 residues. The CDR3 region has the DNA TGCAGCGTTGTCCGGGGACCCGAGCAGTACTTC. It codes for CSVVRGPEQYF.

Ten or more counts support this clonotype. The chain links TRBV7-2 to TRBJ2-1; tentatively, D is TRBD2 (6 bases). The V gene lost 1 base and the J gene lost 4 bases, with 11 bases spanning the gap. The CDR3 length is 15 residues. Germline V gene data show CDR1 as SGHTA and CDR2 as FQGNSA. The CDR3 is CASSLESGAYNEQFF. Written as DNA, the CDR3 is TGTGCCAGCAGCTTAGAGTCGGGAGCTTACAATGAGCAGTTCTTC.

This clonotype was recorded at least ten times. The chain combines TRBV12-3 or TRBV12-4 with TRBJ1-1; D unresolved. Trimming took off 6 bases at V and 0 bases at J, with 8 bases between the two ends. The CDR3 extends over 13 amino acids. The CDR3 region is CASRATLNTEAFF. The CDR3 DNA reads TGTGCCAGCAGGGCGACTCTGAACACTGAAGCTTTCTTT.

In this sample, this clonotype turned up many times. The CDR3 loop reads CAISEGGTGEETQYF. In DNA, the CDR3 is TGTGCCATCAGTGAGGGCGGGACAGGGGAAGAGACCCAGTACTTC. The genes are TRBV10-3 and TRBJ2-5; 10 bases are a match to TRBD1. The CDR3 totals 15 residues. J was trimmed by 3 bases and V by 2 bases; bases with no gene match: 3. Per the germline V gene, CDR1 is ENHRY and CDR2 is SYGVKD.

The J gene is TRBJ1-3, the V gene TRBV20-1; TRBD1 matches 7 bases. Germline V gives CDR1 DFQATT, CDR2 SNEGSKA (reference sequence). The CDR3 is 15 residues long. V gave up 3 bases and J gave up 2 bases; unmatched junction bases: 7. The CDR3 nucleotides are TGCAGTGCTAGCGGAGGGACAGCGGCTGGAAACACCATATATTTT. This sequence encodes CSASGGTAAGNTIYF.

This clonotype was seen ten or more times. V and J are TRBV15 and TRBJ2-3; maybe TRBD2 (7 bases). Germline lookup yields CDR1 LNHNV and CDR2 YYDKDF (reference sequence). The CDR3 is 16 residues long. V dropped 1 base and J dropped 2 bases, with 13 bases sitting between them. The CDR3 DNA sequence: TGTGCCACCAGCAGAGTTTTGGGGGGGCCCACAGATACGCAGTATTTT. Residues: CATSRVLGGPTDTQYF.